This passage covers 18 T cell receptor beta chains from one sample sequenced in a study of T cell responses to AZD1222 COVID-19 vaccine. Some clones are missing from TCRdb's copy, which holds only in-frame ones; the method was immunoSEQ multiplex PCR. The sample includes roughly 150,000 clones, 87% of them seen just once. The sample was peripheral blood, taken 28 days after the second AZD1222 dose. Receptors were obtained from an adult who received the AZD1222 COVID-19 vaccine.

The rearrangement joins TRBV28 to TRBJ2-7, with 8 bases matching TRBD1. The V segment lost 7 bases and the J segment 1 base; nucleotides outside the gene matches: 6. The V gene's germline CDR1 is MDHEN and CDR2 SYDVKM. The CDR3 is 14 amino acids. CDR3 DNA: TGTGCCAGCATCCCAGGGGGCAGTTCCTACGAGCAGTACTTC. It codes for CASIPGGSSYEQYF.

The genes are TRBV6-1 and TRBJ1-2; D call uncertain. Trimming cost V 6 bases and J 0 bases, with 8 bases left between them. Germline CDR1 MNHNS, CDR2 SASEGT. CDR3 length equals 13 residues. CDR3 nucleotides: TGTGCCAGCAGACTGGGAGCTAACTATGGCTACACCTTC. Its translation is CASRLGANYGYTF.

In its sample, this clone was seen once. The chain joins TRBV11-2 to TRBJ2-3, with 8 bases that match TRBD2. Germline-derived CDR1 and CDR2 are SGHAT and FQNNGV. After removal of 1 base from V and 12 bases from J, the junction contained 3 bases not matched to a gene. The CDR3 loop spans 12 amino acids. The CDR3 reads CASSLVRTSQYF. The CDR3 coding sequence is TGTGCCAGCAGCTTAGTCCGGACTAGCCAGTATTTT.

The chain joins TRBV6-4 to TRBJ2-1, with 11 bases aligning to TRBD2. With 3 bases clipped from V and 6 bases from J, the junction kept 4 bases outside the gene matches. CDR1 and CDR2 from the germline V gene are MRHNA and SNTAGT. The CDR3 spans 15 residues. CDR3 sequence: CASSENSGRANEQFF. The CDR3 DNA sequence: TGTGCCAGCAGTGAAAATAGCGGGAGGGCCAATGAGCAGTTCTTC.

The rearrangement joins TRBV28 to TRBJ1-2; D not certain. Trimming cost V 1 base and J 1 base, with 4 bases left between them. CDR3 size: 13 residues. Germline V gene data show CDR1 as MDHEN and CDR2 as SYDVKM. The DNA for the CDR3 is TGTGCCAGCAGTTTATCAGTTAACTATGGCTACACCTTC. Its translation is CASSLSVNYGYTF.

The chain has TRBV7-2 and TRBJ1-2; weak D call: TRBD1 (5 bases). CDR3 length equals 13 residues. The V and J ends lost 6 bases and 2 bases respectively, with 10 bases between them. Germline loops: CDR1 SGHTA, CDR2 FQGNSA. Written as DNA, the CDR3 is TGTGCCAGCAGGGCCGGGGGGAACTATGGCTACACCTTC. Its translation is CASRAGGNYGYTF. The variable domain in full, with the rest retrieved from reference TRBV7-2 and TRBJ1-2, is GAGVSQSPSNKVTEKGKDVELRCDPISGHTALYWYRQSLGQGLEFLIYFQGNSAPDKSGLPSDRFSAERTGGSVSTLTIQRTQQEDSAVYLCASRAGGNYGYTFGSGTRLTVV.

The chain carries TRBV3-1 (or the pseudogene TRBV3-2) and TRBJ2-1, with a possible D match to TRBD2 (7 bases). CDR3 length equals 15 residues. Germline V CDR1 and CDR2: LGHDT, YNNKEL (reference sequence). Trimming removed 6 bases from V and 7 bases from J, with 19 bases in between. Here the CDR3 reads CASRQRGLGGNEQFF. CDR3 bases: TGTGCCAGCAGACAGCGGGGATTAGGGGGTAATGAGCAGTTCTTC.

This clone was seen a handful of times. The V and J genes are TRBV15 and TRBJ1-6; D is unclear. CDR1 is LNHNV, CDR2 YYDKDF, per germline (reference sequence). Trimming left V 0 bases short and J 6 bases short, with 6 bases between. The CDR3 sequence is 14 residues long. The CDR3 here is CATSRDGTNSPLHF. As DNA, the CDR3 is TGTGCCACCAGCAGAGATGGCACTAATTCACCCCTCCACTTT.

J is TRBJ1-4 and V is TRBV19; a possible D gene is TRBD1 (5 bases). V lost 6 bases and J lost 6, with 20 bases in between. This CDR3 is built from 16 residues. The V gene's germline CDR1 is LNHDA and CDR2 SQIVND (reference sequence). CDR3 sequence: CASSIERQRGDEKLFF. The CDR3 region has the DNA TGTGCCAGTAGCATCGAAAGACAGCGTGGGGATGAAAAACTGTTTTTT. Supplemented by reference TRBV19 and TRBJ1-4, the full variable domain reads DGGITQSPKYLFRKEGQNVTLSCEQNLNHDAMYWYRQDPGQGLRLIYYSQIVNDFQKGDIAEGYSVSREKKESFPLTVTSAQKNPTAFYLCASSIERQRGDEKLFFGSGTQLSVL.

The rearrangement uses TRBV6-5 and TRBJ1-3; D may be TRBD1 (6 bases). Trimming took 0 bases from V and 2 from J, leaving 11 bases between them. Germline V lookup: CDR1 MNHEY, CDR2 SVGAGI. The CDR3 has 16 amino acids. The CDR3 is CASSYSSGVTGNTIYF. CDR3 in DNA: TGTGCCAGCAGTTACTCGTCAGGGGTAACTGGAAACACCATATATTTT.

The J gene is TRBJ1-4, the V gene TRBV29-1; D not certain. The CDR3 sequence is 11 residues long. Per the germline V gene, CDR1 is SQVTM and CDR2 is ANQGSEA. V shed 7 bases and J shed 8 bases, with 11 bases lying between them. This chain's CDR3 is CSGIIQEKLFF. The CDR3 coding sequence is TGCAGCGGAATTATACAGGAAAAACTGTTTTTT.

The gene calls are TRBV5-4 and TRBJ2-7; 10 nucleotides match TRBD2. The J segment lost 7 bases and the V segment lost 2 bases, leaving 9 bases of the junction unmatched. CDR1 is SGHNT, CDR2 YYREEE, per germline (reference sequence). This CDR3 region has 15 residues. In nucleotides, the CDR3 is TGTGCCAGCAGCTTCGCTCTAGCGGGAGTGTGGGAGCAGTACTTC. Residues: CASSFALAGVWEQYF.

The chain has TRBV7-2 and TRBJ1-4; D gene uncertain. The germline CDR1 and CDR2 sequences are SGHTA and FQGNSA. Deletions cut 1 base from V and 3 bases from J, with 9 bases between. There are 15 residues in the CDR3. The CDR3 loop is CASSLGWAANEKLFF. The CDR3, as DNA: TGTGCCAGCAGCTTAGGTTGGGCCGCTAATGAAAAACTGTTTTTT.

The chain has TRBV21-1 and TRBJ2-4; TRBD1 is the table's D call, not checked against the DNA. TRBV21-1 is deemed a pseudogene. There are 17 residues in the CDR3. This CDR3 is CASSKEGRGPSKNIQYF. In DNA, the CDR3 is TGTGCCAGCAGCAAAGAGGGCAGGGGGCCTTCAAAAAACATTCAGTACTTC.

The chain links TRBV4-1 to TRBJ2-3, with 8 bases aligning to TRBD2. This CDR3 is built from 14 residues. Germline V gene sequence: CDR1 MGHRA, CDR2 YSYEKL. V was pared by 4 bases and J by 15 bases, with 15 bases of the junction left unmatched. The CDR3 DNA is TGCGCCAGCAGCCCAAGATCCGGGAGGGACCGAAGCTATTTT. This gives the protein CASSPRSGRDRSYF.

The J gene is TRBJ2-1, the V gene TRBV27, with TRBD2 matching 7 bases. The V segment lost 1 base and the J segment 4 bases; nucleotides outside the gene matches: 13. CDR3 length: 18 amino acids. Germline CDR1 MNHEY, CDR2 SMNVEV (reference sequence). The chain's CDR3 is CASSLLGSGRADYNEQFF. CDR3 bases: TGTGCCAGCAGTTTATTGGGTAGTGGGAGGGCCGATTACAATGAGCAGTTCTTC.

The CDR3 loop reads CASSSFGTGRAEAFF. The CDR3 nucleotides are TGTGCCAGCAGTTCCTTCGGGACAGGGCGGGCTGAAGCTTTCTTT. The chain has TRBV6-5 and TRBJ1-1; 9 bases are shared with TRBD1. This CDR3 has 15 residues. Per the germline V gene, CDR1 is MNHEY and CDR2 is SVGAGI. V dropped 4 bases and J dropped 6; count of bases not matched to a gene: 9.

J is TRBJ2-1 and V is TRBV6-9; D may be TRBD2 (6 bases). The ends were cut back, 4 bases at V and 9 bases at J, with 25 bases in the middle. Germline loops: CDR1 MNHGY, CDR2 SVAAGI. The CDR3 is 17 amino acids. CDR3 residues: CASSSPGIAEVDVEQFF. CDR3 nucleotide sequence: TGTGCCAGCAGTTCCCCGGGAATAGCGGAAGTCGATGTTGAGCAGTTCTTC.